This is a list of T cell receptor beta chains from one sample in a study of OX40 agonist ivuxolimab in advanced cancers. Libraries were prepared by immunoSEQ multiplex PCR; TCRdb keeps only in-frame clonotypes and omits some of them. Of around 100,000 clones detected, approximately 94% appear once; the ten largest clones hold just over 2%. The starting material was CD4+ or CD8+ T cells sorted from blood, obtained in a trial of the OX40 agonist ivuxolimab. These TCRs come from an adult with an advanced solid tumor such as melanoma, head and neck, liver or kidney cancer. Each CDR3 is given with its conserved first and last residue. A D gene is named only where the DNA matches it firmly. A clone size is listed for some rows: how often the clone was seen (once, few, many), or a class if it is expanded.

CASSSGQGGETQYF | TGTGCCAGCAGCTCGGGACAGGGGGGTGAGACCCAGTACTTC | TRBV5-6 | . | TRBD1 | TRBJ2-5
CASSWTTGGRGEQYF | TGTGCCAGCAGCTGGACTACAGGGGGACGGGGCGAGCAGTACTTC | TRBV5-6 | . | TRBD1 | TRBJ2-7
CASSIGALEQYF | TGTGCCAGTAGTATAGGGGCCCTGGAGCAGTACTTC | TRBV19 | . | . | TRBJ2-7
CASSLSGRNYGYTF | TGTGCCAGCAGTTTATCGGGCAGGAACTATGGCTACACCTTC | TRBV27 | once | . | TRBJ1-2
CASSEAGDLANYGYTF | TGTGCCAGCAGTGAAGCTGGGGACCTCGCTAACTATGGCTACACCTTC | TRBV6-1 | . | . | TRBJ1-2
CASSFPSTDTQYF | TGTGCCAGCAGTTTTCCTAGCACAGATACGCAGTATTTT | TRBV27 | . | . | TRBJ2-3
CASSRSGALKETQYF | TGTGCCAGCAGTCGTAGCGGGGCGCTAAAAGAGACCCAGTACTTC | TRBV6-5 | . | TRBD2 | TRBJ2-5
CASSPPPLLTSGASTDTQYF | TGTGCCAGCAGCCCTCCCCCCTTACTGACTAGCGGTGCTAGCACAGATACGCAGTATTTT | TRBV13 | . | TRBD2 | TRBJ2-3
CASSNSGTFSYEQYF | TGTGCCAGTAGTAACTCTGGGACATTCTCCTACGAGCAGTACTTC | TRBV19 | . | . | TRBJ2-7
CATAGEPATEAFF | TGTGCCACGGCAGGGGAGCCAGCCACTGAAGCTTTCTTT | TRBV10-3 | . | . | TRBJ1-1
CASSTSGGGYGYTF | TGTGCCAGCAGTACCTCAGGGGGAGGGTATGGCTACACCTTC | TRBV6-5 | . | TRBD1 | TRBJ1-2
CASSQGTASSYEQYF | TGCGCCAGCAGCCAGGGGACGGCGAGCTCCTACGAGCAGTACTTC | TRBV4-1 | . | . | TRBJ2-7
CASSLGAYRGNTEAFF | TGCGCCAGCAGCTTGGGGGCTTACAGGGGGAACACTGAAGCTTTCTTT | TRBV5-1 | . | TRBD1 | TRBJ1-1
CASSPGQGNADTQYF | TGTGCCAGCAGCCCGGGACAGGGTAACGCAGATACGCAGTATTTT | TRBV11-2 | . | TRBD1 | TRBJ2-3
CASSEILGGSNEQYF | TGCGCCAGCAGTGAAATTTTGGGGGGGTCCAACGAGCAGTACTTC | TRBV10-2 | once | TRBD2 | TRBJ2-7
CASSVGASGRYEQYF | TGTGCCAGCAGCGTAGGGGCTAGCGGGAGGTACGAGCAGTACTTC | TRBV9 | . | TRBD2 | TRBJ2-7
CASSENDPGLAGQEQYF | TGTGCCAGCAGCGAGAACGATCCGGGACTAGCGGGGCAGGAGCAGTACTTC | TRBV7-2 | . | TRBD2 | TRBJ2-7
CASSLVANGYTF | TGTGCCAGCAGCTTGGTTGCGAATGGCTACACCTTC | TRBV7-2 | . | . | TRBJ1-2
CASSFLSDTQYF | TGTGCCAGCAGTTTCCTGTCCGATACGCAGTATTTT | TRBV28 | . | . | TRBJ2-3
CASSPSGETQYF | TGCGCCAGCAGCCCGAGCGGGGAGACCCAGTACTTC | TRBV5-1 | . | . | TRBJ2-5
CASSQDRGSYEQYF | TGTGCCAGCAGCCAGGACAGGGGATCCTACGAGCAGTACTTC | TRBV6-5 | . | TRBD1 | TRBJ2-7
CASSLEWGGVDYGYTF | TGTGCCAGCAGCTTAGAGTGGGGAGGGGTGGACTATGGCTACACCTTC | TRBV7-2 | . | . | TRBJ1-2
CASSLLRGSGELFF | TGTGCCAGCAGTTTATTGAGAGGGTCCGGGGAGCTGTTTTTT | TRBV27 | . | . | TRBJ2-2
CASSLSASGRRNEQFF | TGTGCCAGCAGCTTATCAGCTAGCGGGCGACGTAATGAGCAGTTCTTC | TRBV11-2 | . | TRBD2 | TRBJ2-1
CASSQQGASTEAFF | TGCGCCAGCAGCCAACAGGGGGCCAGCACTGAAGCTTTCTTT | TRBV4-1 | . | TRBD1 | TRBJ1-1
CASSLFEGRETQYF | TGTGCCAGCAGCTTATTTGAGGGCCGGGAGACCCAGTACTTC | TRBV7-9 | . | . | TRBJ2-5
CASSPGQGAMETQYF | TGTGCCAGCAGCCCAGGACAGGGAGCTATGGAGACCCAGTACTTC | TRBV9 | . | TRBD1 | TRBJ2-5
CASSPGTSSGNTIYF | TGTGCCAGCAGTCCCGGTACGAGCTCTGGAAACACCATATATTTT | TRBV28 | . | . | TRBJ1-3
CASSPSQTSGYEQYF | TGTGCCAGCAGTCCCTCCCAGACTAGCGGATACGAGCAGTACTTC | TRBV27 | . | TRBD2 | TRBJ2-7
CASSLAGGTGAQPQHF | TGTGCCAGCAGTTTAGCCGGTGGGACAGGGGCTCAGCCCCAGCATTTT | TRBV5-4 | once | TRBD1 | TRBJ1-5
CASSLDRAGTEAFF | TGTGCCAGCAGTTTGGACAGGGCGGGCACTGAAGCTTTCTTT | TRBV28 | . | TRBD1 | TRBJ1-1
CASSVDRINSPLHF | TGTGCCAGCAGCGTAGATCGGATTAATTCACCCCTCCACTTT | TRBV9 | . | . | TRBJ1-6
CASRGLTYEQYF | TGTGCCAGCAGGGGGTTAACCTACGAGCAGTACTTC | TRBV11-2 | . | . | TRBJ2-7
CASSLSYSNQPQHF | TGTGCCAGCAGCCTTAGCTATAGCAATCAGCCCCAGCATTTT | TRBV7-6 | . | . | TRBJ1-5
CASSGRSYEQYF | TGTGCCAGCTCCGGACGGAGCTACGAGCAGTACTTC | TRBV7-6 | . | . | TRBJ2-7
CASSLEGTGVRYGYTF | TGTGCCAGCAGTTTAGAGGGGACAGGGGTGAGGTATGGCTACACCTTC | TRBV27 | . | TRBD1 | TRBJ1-2
CASSVGGGATDTQYF | TGTGCCAGCAGCGTAGGCGGGGGGGCCACAGATACGCAGTATTTT | TRBV9 | once | TRBD2 | TRBJ2-3
CASSWTSGGRDTQYF | TGTGCCAGCAGCTGGACTAGCGGGGGTCGAGATACGCAGTATTTT | TRBV7-2 | . | TRBD2 | TRBJ2-3
CASSPGPMNTEAFF | TGTGCCAGCAGCCCGGGACCCATGAACACTGAAGCTTTCTTT | TRBV9 | . | . | TRBJ1-1
CASSVGSGKGPSTDTQYF | TGTGCCAGCAGCGTAGGTAGCGGGAAGGGCCCTAGCACAGATACGCAGTATTTT | TRBV9 | . | TRBD2 | TRBJ2-3
CSVEFGIVAFF | TGCAGCGTTGAATTCGGAATTGTAGCTTTCTTT | TRBV29-1 | . | . | TRBJ1-1
CATSRVPLAGGGSETQYF | TGTGCCACCAGCAGAGTTCCCCTAGCGGGAGGGGGATCGGAGACCCAGTACTTC | TRBV15 | . | TRBD2 | TRBJ2-5
CASSFGSAGIYSGANVLTF | TGCGCCAGCAGCTTCGGTTCGGCAGGGATATACTCTGGGGCCAACGTCCTGACTTTC | TRBV5-1 | . | . | TRBJ2-6
CASSLGPQGSYNEQFF | TGTGCCAGCAGTTTGGGTCCTCAGGGGTCCTACAATGAGCAGTTCTTC | TRBV28 | once | . | TRBJ2-1
CSVESLGISGNTIYF | TGCAGCGTTGAGAGTTTGGGAATATCTGGAAACACCATATATTTT | TRBV29-1 | . | . | TRBJ1-3
CASKVTGNEKLFF | TGTGCCAGCAAAGTGACAGGGAATGAAAAACTGTTTTTT | TRBV6-5 | . | TRBD1 | TRBJ1-4
CAIRSPGTLRGYTF | TGTGCCATCAGATCCCCTGGGACCCTCAGGGGCTACACCTTC | TRBV10-3 | . | . | TRBJ1-2
CASSPPGLSYNEQFF | TGTGCCAGCTCACCACCAGGCTTATCCTACAATGAGCAGTTCTTC | TRBV18 | . | . | TRBJ2-1
CASSLAPALGTEAFF | TGTGCCAGCAGCTTAGCGCCGGCCTTGGGGACTGAAGCTTTCTTT | TRBV7-9 | . | . | TRBJ1-1
CASSMGNEQYF | TGTGCCAGTAGTATGGGAAACGAGCAGTACTTC | TRBV19 | once | . | TRBJ2-7
CASSEAGGTDTEAFF | TGTGCCAGCAGTGAGGCAGGGGGTACGGACACTGAAGCTTTCTTT | TRBV2 | once | TRBD1 | TRBJ1-1